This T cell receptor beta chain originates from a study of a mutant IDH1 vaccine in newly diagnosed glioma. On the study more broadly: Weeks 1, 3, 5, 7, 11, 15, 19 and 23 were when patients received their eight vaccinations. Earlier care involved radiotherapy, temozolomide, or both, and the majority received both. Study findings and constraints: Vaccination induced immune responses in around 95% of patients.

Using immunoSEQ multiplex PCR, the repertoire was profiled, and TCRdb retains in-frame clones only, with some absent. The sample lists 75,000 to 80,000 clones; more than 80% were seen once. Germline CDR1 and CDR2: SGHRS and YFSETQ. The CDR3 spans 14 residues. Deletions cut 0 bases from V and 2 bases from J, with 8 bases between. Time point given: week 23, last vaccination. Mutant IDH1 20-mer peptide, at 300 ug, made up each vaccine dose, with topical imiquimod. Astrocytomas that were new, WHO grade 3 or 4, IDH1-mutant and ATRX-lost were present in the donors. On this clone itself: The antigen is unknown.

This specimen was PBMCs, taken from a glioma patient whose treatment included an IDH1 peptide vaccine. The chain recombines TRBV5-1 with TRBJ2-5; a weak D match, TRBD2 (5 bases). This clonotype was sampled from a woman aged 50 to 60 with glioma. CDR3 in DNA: TGCGCCAGCAGCTTGGGGACTTCTCAAGAGACCCAGTACTTC. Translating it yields CASSLGTSQETQYF.